These T cell receptor beta chains were read from a single sample in a study of blood T cell repertoires in COVID-19. Generated by immunoSEQ multiplex PCR, the TCRdb table keeps only in-frame clones and is missing some. The profile shows over 250,000 clones, approximately 90% of them singletons. Input material: peripheral blood. The origin of the receptors is a woman aged 45-65 years with COVID-19, enrolled during active disease. The CDR3 runs from the conserved cysteine through the conserved F or W. D genes are given only for firm matches. Clone size, where shown, is once, few, many, or a class for clones that have expanded.

abundance	v_gene	j_gene	d_gene	CDR3nt	CDR3aa
.	TRBV20-1	TRBJ2-7	TRBD2	TGCAGTGCTAGTCGGACTAGCGTCTTCTCCTACGAGCAGTACTTC	CSASRTSVFSYEQYF
.	TRBV30	TRBJ2-7	TRBD1	TGTGCCTGGACCCTACAGGGGATAACCTACGAGCAGTACTTC	CAWTLQGITYEQYF
.	TRBV5-1	TRBJ2-7	TRBD2	TGCGCCAGCAGCGGCGGGACTAGCGGGACCCCCTACGAGCAGTACTTC	CASSGGTSGTPYEQYF
.	TRBV19	TRBJ1-2	.	TGTGCCAGTAGTCAGACAGTCAACGGCTACACCTTC	CASSQTVNGYTF
.	TRBV6-5	TRBJ2-1	.	TGTGCCTCCGGGGGTAGCGGTGTCAATGAGCAGTTCTTC	CASGGSGVNEQFF
.	TRBV7-6	TRBJ2-5	TRBD1	TGTGCCAGCAGCGCCCGGACAGGGGAGTGGGAGACCCAGTACTTC	CASSARTGEWETQYF
.	TRBV13	TRBJ2-7	.	TGTGCCAGCAGCCCAGGACCCTATGCGGGCGGGTACGAGCAGTACTTC	CASSPGPYAGGYEQYF
.	TRBV7-2	TRBJ2-7	.	TGTGCCAGCAGCTTAATAGATATCTACGAGCAGTACTTC	CASSLIDIYEQYF
.	TRBV7-9	TRBJ2-7	TRBD2	TGTGCCAGCAGCTTAGGTTCTAGCGGGAGGGCCGGGGGATTCGAGCAGTACTTC	CASSLGSSGRAGGFEQYF
.	TRBV20-1	TRBJ1-5	.	TGCAGTGAACAAAGCAATCAGCCCCAGCATTTT	CSEQSNQPQHF
.	TRBV7-8	TRBJ2-7	TRBD2	TGTGCCAGCAGTCATACCGGGACTAGCGGGTGGGAGCAGTACTTC	CASSHTGTSGWEQYF
.	TRBV10-1	TRBJ2-1	TRBD2	TGCGCCAGCAGTAGGGCGGGAGGACCGCGCTCCTACAATGAGCAGTTCTTC	CASSRAGGPRSYNEQFF
.	TRBV30	TRBJ2-3	.	TGTGCCTGGAGTGTAGCGATTGCGCAGTATTTT	CAWSVAIAQYF
.	TRBV18	TRBJ1-2	TRBD1	TGTGCCAGCTCACAATCGGGACAGGGGAAAGACTATGGCTACACCTTC	CASSQSGQGKDYGYTF
.	TRBV6-2/TRBV6-3	TRBJ2-1	TRBD1	TGTGCCAGCAGCCATAGACAGGGGGCCGGCAATGAGCAGTTCTTC	CASSHRQGAGNEQFF
once	TRBV19	TRBJ2-1	TRBD2	TGTGCCAGTGGAACGGGGGAGGGCCGTGGTGAGCAGTTCTTC	CASGTGEGRGEQFF
.	TRBV11-2	TRBJ1-2	TRBD1	TGTGCCAGCAGTTTTCCGGGACAGGGGGCGCGGGGCTACACCTTC	CASSFPGQGARGYTF
.	TRBV25-1	TRBJ2-1	.	TGTGCCAGCGATCAGGGATCCTACAATGAGCAGTTCTTC	CASDQGSYNEQFF
.	TRBV4-2	TRBJ1-2	TRBD1	TGTGCCAGCAGCCAACCCGGGACAGGGAGAGTTAACTATGGCTACACCTTC	CASSQPGTGRVNYGYTF
.	TRBV15	TRBJ1-1	.	TGTGCCACCAGCGGAAGGGGTGCCGCTGAAGCTTTCTTT	CATSGRGAAEAFF
.	TRBV14	TRBJ2-1	TRBD1	TGTGCCAGCAGCCAAGATTACTGGACAGGGGGCGAGAATGAGCAGTTCTTC	CASSQDYWTGGENEQFF
.	TRBV5-6	TRBJ2-7	TRBD2	TGTGCCAGCAGCTTGGTGGGTAGCGGGATTACATCCTACGAGCAGTACTTC	CASSLVGSGITSYEQYF
.	TRBV18	TRBJ1-3	TRBD1	TGTGCCAGCTCACGATCGACAGGGGAACGAAACACCATATATTTT	CASSRSTGERNTIYF
.	TRBV6-5	TRBJ1-2	.	TGTGCCAGCCACTTGGTCTACCACTATGGCTACACCTTC	CASHLVYHYGYTF
.	TRBV5-6	TRBJ2-7	.	TGTGCCAGCAGGGTCCACGGCAGGGGCTTCTCCTACGAGCAGTACTTC	CASRVHGRGFSYEQYF
.	TRBV6-2/TRBV6-3	TRBJ2-7	.	TGTGCCAGCAGTTACGACAGCACCTACGAGCAGTACTTC	CASSYDSTYEQYF
.	TRBV4-2	TRBJ2-7	TRBD2	TGTGCCAGCAGCCAAGATGCCCTAGCGGCCGGTATCTACGAGCAGTACTTC	CASSQDALAAGIYEQYF
few	TRBV12-5	TRBJ1-1	.	TGTGCTAGTGGTTTGGTTCTGGGAGGAACCTTCATGAACACTGAAGCTTTCTTT	CASGLVLGGTFMNTEAFF
.	TRBV9	TRBJ2-1	.	TGTGCCAGCAGCCCAATAATGAGACAAGAGCAGTTCTTC	CASSPIMRQEQFF
.	TRBV10-3	TRBJ2-3	.	TGTGCCATCAGGCCCTATCCGGGGGGCACAGATACGCAGTATTTT	CAIRPYPGGTDTQYF
.	TRBV7-6	TRBJ1-1	.	TGTGCCAGCAGCTCCACAGTGAACACTGAAGCTTTCTTT	CASSSTVNTEAFF
.	TRBV18	TRBJ2-7	.	TGTGCCAGCTCACCACTCATGACTACAGCAGATTGGGGAAGCTCCTACGAGCAGTACTTC	CASSPLMTTADWGSSYEQYF
once	TRBV29-1	TRBJ2-7	.	TGCAGCGTTGAGACTGATCTCGAGGAGCAGTACTTC	CSVETDLEEQYF
.	TRBV6-5	TRBJ1-5	TRBD1	TGTGCCAGCAGTTGGAGACAGGGTAACAATCAGCCCCAGCATTTT	CASSWRQGNNQPQHF
.	TRBV19	TRBJ2-5	TRBD2	TGTGCCAGTAGTATTGCGACTAGCTGGGACCAAGAGACCCAGTACTTC	CASSIATSWDQETQYF
.	TRBV5-4	TRBJ2-1	TRBD2	TGTGCCAGCAGCTTGTTCCCTGGACTAGCGGGAGTTAATGAGCAGTTCTTC	CASSLFPGLAGVNEQFF
.	TRBV11-3	TRBJ2-7	TRBD2	TGTGCCAGCAGCTTAGATCTCCTAGCGGGAGATCACGAGCAGTACTTC	CASSLDLLAGDHEQYF
.	TRBV19	TRBJ2-7	TRBD1	TGTGCCAGTAAACCGGGACAGGCGCCTTCTTACGAGCAGTACTTC	CASKPGQAPSYEQYF
.	TRBV5-6	TRBJ2-7	.	TGTGCCAGCAGCTCTGGACAGTCTGGCTACGAGCAGTACTTC	CASSSGQSGYEQYF
.	TRBV6-2/TRBV6-3	TRBJ1-5	.	TGTGCCAGCAGTTACGGTCGGCAGGGATTGCAGCCCCAGCATTTT	CASSYGRQGLQPQHF
.	TRBV19	TRBJ2-1	TRBD2	TGTGCCAGTAGTATGGATAGCGGGAACTCCTACAATGAGCAGTTCTTC	CASSMDSGNSYNEQFF
.	TRBV5-1	TRBJ1-4	TRBD1	TGCGCCAGCAGCCAGGGGACAGGGGGCTATGAAAAACTGTTTTTT	CASSQGTGGYEKLFF
.	TRBV19	TRBJ2-2	.	TGTGCCACTAAGACAGCCGGGGAGCTGTTTTTT	CATKTAGELFF
once	TRBV20-1	TRBJ2-7	TRBD2	TGCAGTGCTAGTCGGTTTTGGGGCGGGAGCTCTTACGAGCAGTACTTC	CSASRFWGGSSYEQYF
few	TRBV6-1	TRBJ1-1	.	TGTGCCAGCAGTGAAATCCAAAACACTGAAGCTTTCTTT	CASSEIQNTEAFF
.	TRBV5-4	TRBJ1-4	.	TGTGCCAGCAGCTACGATAGGATCCGGGGGGCAACTAATGAAAAACTGTTTTTT	CASSYDRIRGATNEKLFF
.	TRBV24-1	TRBJ1-2	.	TGTGCCACCAGTGATTTGCAGGACAGCTATGGCTACACCTTC	CATSDLQDSYGYTF
.	TRBV30	TRBJ2-6	.	TGTGCACTAAGAGTACGGTCTGGGGCCAACGTCCTGACTTTC	CALRVRSGANVLTF
.	TRBV6-5	TRBJ2-7	.	TGTGCCAGCCGCCCCACAGGATGGTTTGGCTACGAGCAGTACTTC	CASRPTGWFGYEQYF
.	TRBV4-1	TRBJ2-2	.	TGCGCCAGCAGCCAAGATAACCAAGCGGGCGGGGAGCTGTTTTTT	CASSQDNQAGGELFF
once	TRBV19	TRBJ1-2	.	TGTGCCAGTAATGACGGGAACTATGGCTACACCTTC	CASNDGNYGYTF
.	TRBV18	TRBJ1-1	TRBD1	TGTGCCAGCTCACCTGGACAGGGGGCGAACACTGAAGCTTTCTTT	CASSPGQGANTEAFF
once	TRBV6-6	TRBJ2-1	.	TGTGCCAGCAGTTACTGGGGAGGATCCTACAATGAGCAGTTCTTC	CASSYWGGSYNEQFF
.	TRBV10-3	TRBJ2-2	TRBD2	TGTGCCATCAGTGCCCGGGGGGCGGGAGGCCCCGCCGGGGAGCTGTTTTTT	CAISARGAGGPAGELFF